The rows below give T cell receptor beta chains drawn from one sample of a study of blood T cell repertoires in COVID-19. TCRdb's copy holds only in-frame clones and misses some; the assay was immunoSEQ multiplex PCR. This table holds a few hundred thousand clones, around 92% found once. The sequencing sample was made of PBMCs or T cells enriched from blood (not recorded which). Receptors originate from a woman in her forties or fifties who had been exposed to COVID-19. The CDR3 runs from the conserved cysteine through the conserved F or W. Fields, in order: V gene, clone size, J gene, D gene, CDR3 DNA, CDR3 protein. The D gene is left open where the match is weak. Clone size is stated in some rows and not others, as once, few, many or a class when expanded.

V gene: TRBV2
clone size: .
J gene: TRBJ2-5
D gene: TRBD1
CDR3 DNA: TGTGCCATCCGGACAGGGTGGAGAGAGACCCAGTACTTC
CDR3 protein: CAIRTGWRETQYF

V gene: TRBV7-9
clone size: .
J gene: TRBJ2-1
D gene: .
CDR3 DNA: TGTGCCAGCAGCTTTGCAGGGGGGAATGAGCAGTTCTTC
CDR3 protein: CASSFAGGNEQFF

V gene: TRBV28
clone size: .
J gene: TRBJ1-3
D gene: TRBD1
CDR3 DNA: TGTGCCAGCAGTAATGGACAGGGGGGAAACACCATATATTTT
CDR3 protein: CASSNGQGGNTIYF

V gene: TRBV5-1
clone size: once
J gene: TRBJ1-2
D gene: .
CDR3 DNA: TGCGCCAGCCGGAGAACGACTAACTATGGCTACACCTTC
CDR3 protein: CASRRTTNYGYTF

V gene: TRBV5-1
clone size: .
J gene: TRBJ2-2
D gene: .
CDR3 DNA: TGCGCCAGCAGTCGTTCTGGACAGAACACCGGGGAGCTGTTTTTT
CDR3 protein: CASSRSGQNTGELFF

V gene: TRBV5-6
clone size: .
J gene: TRBJ1-1
D gene: .
CDR3 DNA: TGTGCCAGCAGCTTGGCCAGACTAAACACTGAAGCTTTCTTT
CDR3 protein: CASSLARLNTEAFF

V gene: TRBV6-6
clone size: .
J gene: TRBJ2-1
D gene: .
CDR3 DNA: TGTGCCAGCAGAACTAGTGCGAAGGGCGATGAGCAGTTCTTC
CDR3 protein: CASRTSAKGDEQFF

V gene: TRBV3-1/TRBV3-2
clone size: .
J gene: TRBJ2-3
D gene: TRBD2
CDR3 DNA: TGTGCCAGCAGCCAAGATATAGGACTAGCGGGGAACGCTAGCACAGATACGCAGTATTTT
CDR3 protein: CASSQDIGLAGNASTDTQYF

V gene: TRBV19
clone size: .
J gene: TRBJ1-5
D gene: .
CDR3 DNA: TGTGCCAGTAGTATTGACAATAGCAATCAGCCCCAGCATTTT
CDR3 protein: CASSIDNSNQPQHF

V gene: TRBV3-1/TRBV3-2
clone size: .
J gene: TRBJ2-3
D gene: .
CDR3 DNA: TGTGCCAGCAGCCACCGAGAAGCGGCGGGGCTGCAGTATTTT
CDR3 protein: CASSHREAAGLQYF

V gene: TRBV6-5
clone size: .
J gene: TRBJ2-5
D gene: .
CDR3 DNA: TGTGCCAGCAGGGGGGCGGGTATGGAGACCCAGTACTTC
CDR3 protein: CASRGAGMETQYF

V gene: TRBV15
clone size: .
J gene: TRBJ1-5
D gene: TRBD1
CDR3 DNA: TGTGCCACCTGGGAAGGACAGGATCTAGAGCCCCAGCATTTT
CDR3 protein: CATWEGQDLEPQHF

V gene: TRBV30
clone size: .
J gene: TRBJ2-6
D gene: .
CDR3 DNA: TGTGCCTGGAAAGGGAGCCCTGGGGCCAACGTCCTGACTTTC
CDR3 protein: CAWKGSPGANVLTF

V gene: TRBV19
clone size: .
J gene: TRBJ2-3
D gene: TRBD1
CDR3 DNA: TGTGCCAGTAGTATGATGGCAGGGGGCCGCACAGATACGCAGTATTTT
CDR3 protein: CASSMMAGGRTDTQYF

V gene: TRBV27
clone size: .
J gene: TRBJ2-4
D gene: TRBD1
CDR3 DNA: TGTGCCAGCAGCCGGACAGGGAACATTCAGTACTTC
CDR3 protein: CASSRTGNIQYF

V gene: TRBV5-1
clone size: .
J gene: TRBJ2-5
D gene: .
CDR3 DNA: TGCGCCAGCAGCTTGTCGGGGGGCCGAGAGACCCAGTACTTC
CDR3 protein: CASSLSGGRETQYF

V gene: TRBV11-2
clone size: .
J gene: TRBJ2-2
D gene: .
CDR3 DNA: TGTGCCAGCAGCTTAGGAAGCTCTATTTCCAACACCGGGGAGCTGTTTTTT
CDR3 protein: CASSLGSSISNTGELFF

V gene: TRBV4-2
clone size: .
J gene: TRBJ2-3
D gene: TRBD1
CDR3 DNA: TGTGCCAGCAGCCTCGGACAGGGCACAGATACGCAGTATTTT
CDR3 protein: CASSLGQGTDTQYF

V gene: TRBV28
clone size: few
J gene: TRBJ1-5
D gene: TRBD1
CDR3 DNA: TGTGCCAGCAGTCCACCGGGACAGCCGGTATATAATAGCAATCAGCCCCAGCATTTT
CDR3 protein: CASSPPGQPVYNSNQPQHF

V gene: TRBV3-1/TRBV3-2
clone size: .
J gene: TRBJ1-6
D gene: TRBD1
CDR3 DNA: TGTGCCAGCAACAGGGGAAGCTCCTATAATTCACCCCTCCACTTT
CDR3 protein: CASNRGSSYNSPLHF